Presented here are 5 T cell receptor beta chains from one specimen sequenced in a study of blood T cell repertoires in COVID-19. Sequencing was performed with immunoSEQ multiplex PCR; in TCRdb, only in-frame clones are kept and a portion is missing. The data hold 200,000 to 250,000 clones, with under 85% observed a single time. The material sequenced was peripheral blood. The receptors here all came from a woman between 25 and 40 years old with COVID-19, enrolled during active disease.

The chain recombines TRBV4-1 with TRBJ2-5; D possibly corresponds to TRBD2 (6 bases). V was trimmed by 3 bases and J by 10 bases, leaving 15 bases between them. The CDR3 sequence is 13 residues long. Looked up from germline, CDR1 is MGHRA and CDR2 is YSYEKL. CDR3 DNA: TGCGCCAGCAGCCAGGGACTTATTGAGGACCAGTACTTC. Its protein is CASSQGLIEDQYF.

The chain joins TRBV5-4 to TRBJ2-7, with D unresolved. Germline-derived CDR1 and CDR2 are SGHNT and YYREEE (reference sequence). Trimming cost V 0 bases and J 0 bases, with 7 bases left between them. CDR3 length: 14 residues. The CDR3 DNA sequence: TGTGCCAGCAGCTTGGAGTCCAGCTCCTACGAGCAGTACTTC. Protein product: CASSLESSSYEQYF.

The chain links TRBV4-3 to TRBJ1-4; TRBD1 matches 9 bases. The V gene's germline CDR1 is LGHNA and CDR2 YSLEER. The CDR3 has 19 residues. V lost 1 base and J lost 6; bases outside the gene matches: 15. The CDR3 bases are TGCGCCAGCAGCCAAGTTAGGGGCGGGACAGGGTTCGTAGATGAAAAACTGTTTTTT. The encoded protein is CASSQVRGGTGFVDEKLFF.

The gene calls are TRBV3-1 (or the pseudogene TRBV3-2) and TRBJ1-2, with 10 bases matching TRBD1. Germline-derived CDR1 and CDR2 are LGHDT and YNNKEL (reference sequence). J gave up 6 bases and V 5 bases, and 9 bases lay outside the gene matches. This CDR3 has 15 amino acids. The CDR3 spells CASSNRGTGEDGYTF. The CDR3 DNA follows: TGTGCCAGCAGCAACAGAGGGACAGGGGAGGATGGCTACACCTTC.

This clone came up a few times. This sequence joins TRBV12-3 or TRBV12-4 and TRBJ2-3; D uncertain. V dropped 4 bases and J dropped 4 bases, with 6 bases sitting between them. This CDR3 has 12 amino acids. As DNA, the CDR3 is TGTGCCAGCAGTTCGCAGGCAGATACGCAGTATTTT. It encodes CASSSQADTQYF.